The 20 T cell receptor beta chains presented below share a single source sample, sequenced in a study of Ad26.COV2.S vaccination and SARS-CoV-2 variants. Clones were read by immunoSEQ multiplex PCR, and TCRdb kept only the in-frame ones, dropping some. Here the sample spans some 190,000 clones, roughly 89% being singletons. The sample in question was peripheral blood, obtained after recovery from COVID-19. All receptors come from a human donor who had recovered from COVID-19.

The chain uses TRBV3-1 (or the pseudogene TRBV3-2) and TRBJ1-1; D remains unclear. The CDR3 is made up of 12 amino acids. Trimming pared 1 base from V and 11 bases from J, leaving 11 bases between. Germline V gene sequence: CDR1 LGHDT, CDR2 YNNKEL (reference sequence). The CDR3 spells CASSQATGRAFF. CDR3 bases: TGTGCCAGCAGCCAAGCGACCGGGCGGGCTTTCTTT.

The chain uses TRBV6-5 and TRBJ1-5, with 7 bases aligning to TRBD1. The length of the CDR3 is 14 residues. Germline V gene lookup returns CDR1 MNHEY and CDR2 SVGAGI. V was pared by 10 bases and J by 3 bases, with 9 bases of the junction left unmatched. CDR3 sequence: CATGTALINQPQHF. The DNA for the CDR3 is TGTGCCACCGGGACAGCCCTCATCAATCAGCCCCAGCATTTT.

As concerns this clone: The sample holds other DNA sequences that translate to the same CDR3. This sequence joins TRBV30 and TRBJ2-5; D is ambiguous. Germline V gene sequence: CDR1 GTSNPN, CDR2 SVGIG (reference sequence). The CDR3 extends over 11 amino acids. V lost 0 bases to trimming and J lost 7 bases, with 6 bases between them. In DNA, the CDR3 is TGTGCCTGGAGTGTACGAGGGACCCAGTACTTC. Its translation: CAWSVRGTQYF.

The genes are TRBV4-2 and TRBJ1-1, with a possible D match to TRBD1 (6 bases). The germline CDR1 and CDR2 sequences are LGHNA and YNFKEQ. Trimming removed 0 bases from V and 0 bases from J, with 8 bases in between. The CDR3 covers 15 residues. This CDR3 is CASSQETGLNTEAFF. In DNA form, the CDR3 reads TGTGCCAGCAGCCAAGAGACAGGTTTGAACACTGAAGCTTTCTTT.

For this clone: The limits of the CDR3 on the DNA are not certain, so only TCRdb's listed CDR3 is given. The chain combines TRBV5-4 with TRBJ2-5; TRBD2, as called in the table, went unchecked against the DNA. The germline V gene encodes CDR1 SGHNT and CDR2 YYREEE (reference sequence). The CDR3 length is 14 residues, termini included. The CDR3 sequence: CASSLKSFLETQYF.

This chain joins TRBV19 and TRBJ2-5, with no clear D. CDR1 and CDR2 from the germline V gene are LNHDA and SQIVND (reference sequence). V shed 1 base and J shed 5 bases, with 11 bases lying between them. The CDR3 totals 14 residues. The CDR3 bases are TGTGCCAGTAGTATAGGGCCCATCGTGGAGACCCAGTACTTC. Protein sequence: CASSIGPIVETQYF. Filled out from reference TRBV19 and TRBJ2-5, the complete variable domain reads DGGITQSPKYLFRKEGQNVTLSCEQNLNHDAMYWYRQDPGQGLRLIYYSQIVNDFQKGDIAEGYSVSREKKESFPLTVTSAQKNPTAFYLCASSIGPIVETQYFGPGTRLLVL.

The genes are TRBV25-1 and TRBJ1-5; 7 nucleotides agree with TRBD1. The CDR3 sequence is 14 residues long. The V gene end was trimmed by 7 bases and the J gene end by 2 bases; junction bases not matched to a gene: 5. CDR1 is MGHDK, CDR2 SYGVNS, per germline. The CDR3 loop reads CASTDREGNQPQHF. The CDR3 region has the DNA TGTGCCAGCACTGACAGGGAAGGCAATCAGCCCCAGCATTTT.

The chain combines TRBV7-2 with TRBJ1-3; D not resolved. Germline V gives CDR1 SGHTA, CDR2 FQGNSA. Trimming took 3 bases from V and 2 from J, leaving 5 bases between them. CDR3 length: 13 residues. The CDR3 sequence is CASSLFTGNTIYF. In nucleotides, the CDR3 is TGTGCCAGCAGCTTGTTTACTGGAAACACCATATATTTT.

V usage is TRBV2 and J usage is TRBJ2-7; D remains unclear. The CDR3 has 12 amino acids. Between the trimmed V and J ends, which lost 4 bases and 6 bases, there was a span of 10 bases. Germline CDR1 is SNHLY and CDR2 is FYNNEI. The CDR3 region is CASSVIEGEQYF. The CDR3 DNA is TGTGCCAGCAGTGTGATCGAAGGCGAGCAGTACTTC.

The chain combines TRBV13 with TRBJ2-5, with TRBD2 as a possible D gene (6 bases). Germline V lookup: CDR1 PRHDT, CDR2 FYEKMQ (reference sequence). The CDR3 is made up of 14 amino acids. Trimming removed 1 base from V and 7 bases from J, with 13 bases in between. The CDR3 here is CASSLVADRGTQYF. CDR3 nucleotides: TGTGCCAGCAGCTTAGTAGCGGACCGTGGGACCCAGTACTTC. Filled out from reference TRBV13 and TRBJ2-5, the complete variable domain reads AAGVIQSPRHLIKEKRETATLKCYPIPRHDTVYWYQQGPGQDPQFLISFYEKMQSDKGSIPDRFSAQQFSDYHSELNMSSLELGDSALYFCASSLVADRGTQYFGPGTRLLVL.

The CDR3 here is CASSVEGSGELFF. DNA for the CDR3: TGTGCCAGCAGCGTAGAGGGGTCCGGGGAGCTGTTTTTT. The rearrangement joins TRBV9 to TRBJ2-2; a possible D gene is TRBD1 (5 bases). CDR3 size: 13 residues. V was pared by 0 bases and J by 6 bases, with 6 bases between. From germline, CDR1 is SGDLS and CDR2 YYNGEE.

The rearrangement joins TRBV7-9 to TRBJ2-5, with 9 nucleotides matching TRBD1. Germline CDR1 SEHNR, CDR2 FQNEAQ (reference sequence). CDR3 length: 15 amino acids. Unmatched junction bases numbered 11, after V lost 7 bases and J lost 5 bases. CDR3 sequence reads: CASIYSGTGWETQYF. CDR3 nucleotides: TGTGCCAGCATCTACTCCGGGACAGGGTGGGAGACCCAGTACTTC.

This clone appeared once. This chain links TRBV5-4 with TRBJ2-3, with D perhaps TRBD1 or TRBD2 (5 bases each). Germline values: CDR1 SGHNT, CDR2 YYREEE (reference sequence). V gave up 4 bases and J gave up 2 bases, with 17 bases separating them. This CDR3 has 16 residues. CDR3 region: CASSRVGRGSTDTQYF. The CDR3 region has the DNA TGTGCCAGCAGCCGGGTGGGACGGGGCTCCACAGATACGCAGTATTTT. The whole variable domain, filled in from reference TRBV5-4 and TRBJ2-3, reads ETGVTQSPTHLIKTRGQQVTLRCSSQSGHNTVSWYQQALGQGPQFIFQYYREEENGRGNFPPRFSGLQFPNYSSELNVNALELDDSALYLCASSRVGRGSTDTQYFGPGTRLTVL.

The CDR3: CASSAGGHGTDTQYF. The CDR3 coding sequence is TGTGCCAGCAGCGCAGGGGGCCATGGCACAGATACGCAGTATTTT. This sequence joins TRBV7-3 and TRBJ2-3, with TRBD1 matching 8 bases. V lost 5 bases and J lost 1; bases outside the gene matches: 5. Germline V gene lookup returns CDR1 SGHTA and CDR2 FQGTGA. The CDR3 has 15 residues.

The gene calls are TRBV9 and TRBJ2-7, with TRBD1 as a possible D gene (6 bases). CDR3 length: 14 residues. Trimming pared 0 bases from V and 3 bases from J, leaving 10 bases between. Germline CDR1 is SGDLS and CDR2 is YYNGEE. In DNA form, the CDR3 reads TGTGCCAGCAGCGTAGCAGGGGCCGGCTACGAGCAGTACTTC. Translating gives CASSVAGAGYEQYF.

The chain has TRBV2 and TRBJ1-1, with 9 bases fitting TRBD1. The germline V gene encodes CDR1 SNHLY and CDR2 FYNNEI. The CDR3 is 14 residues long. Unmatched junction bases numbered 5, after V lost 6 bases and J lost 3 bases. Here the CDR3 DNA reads TGTGCCAGCAGACCGACAGGGGGTGACACTGAAGCTTTCTTT. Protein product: CASRPTGGDTEAFF.

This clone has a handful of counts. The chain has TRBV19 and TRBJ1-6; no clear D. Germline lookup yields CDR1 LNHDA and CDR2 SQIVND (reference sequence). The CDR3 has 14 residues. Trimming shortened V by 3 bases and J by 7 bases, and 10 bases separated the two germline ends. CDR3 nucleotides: TGTGCCAGTAGTATTTGGCAGGAGAATTCACCCCTCCACTTT. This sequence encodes CASSIWQENSPLHF.

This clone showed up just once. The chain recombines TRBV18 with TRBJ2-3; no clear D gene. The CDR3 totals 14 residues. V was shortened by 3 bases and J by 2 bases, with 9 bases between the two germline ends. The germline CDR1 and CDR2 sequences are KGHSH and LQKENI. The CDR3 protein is CASSPLEITDTQYF. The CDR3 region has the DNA TGTGCCAGCTCACCTCTAGAGATCACAGATACGCAGTATTTT.

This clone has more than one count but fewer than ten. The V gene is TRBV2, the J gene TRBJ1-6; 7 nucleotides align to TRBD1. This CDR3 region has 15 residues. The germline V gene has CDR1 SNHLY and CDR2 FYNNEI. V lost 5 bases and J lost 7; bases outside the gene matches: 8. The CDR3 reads CASSSGQAGNSPLHF. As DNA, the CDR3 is TGTGCCAGCAGTTCCGGACAGGCGGGCAATTCACCCCTCCACTTT.

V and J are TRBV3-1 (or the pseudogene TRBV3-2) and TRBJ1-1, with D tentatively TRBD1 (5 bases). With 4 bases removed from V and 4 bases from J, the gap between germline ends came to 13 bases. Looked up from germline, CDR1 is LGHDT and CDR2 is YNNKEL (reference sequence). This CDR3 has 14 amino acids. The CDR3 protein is CASSPGGAGTEAFF. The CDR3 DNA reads TGTGCCAGCAGCCCAGGAGGGGCGGGCACTGAAGCTTTCTTT.